This T cell receptor (beta chain) appears in the sequencing data of a study of control samples from healthy donors and cancer patients. Profiling relied on immunoSEQ multiplex PCR, and the TCRdb table lists in-frame clones only, not all of them. The sample yields 190,000 or so clones, about 93% seen once. This CDR3 is built from 12 residues. V lost 5 bases and J lost 8, with 10 bases in between. CDR1 is SGHAT and CDR2 is FQNNGV in the germline V gene. This clone was seen a single time. The chain combines TRBV11-2 with TRBJ2-1; D is unclear. The source is a man between 18 and 35 years old in good health. The specimen sequenced was blood. The DNA for the CDR3 is TGTGCCAGCAGCCCCCAAGGATATGAGCAGTTCTTC. Translation: CASSPQGYEQFF. Together with reference TRBV11-2 and TRBJ2-1, the CDR3 gives the full variable domain: EAGVAQSPRYKIIEKRQSVAFWCNPISGHATLYWYQQILGQGPKLLIQFQNNGVVDDSQLPKDRFSAERLKGVDSTLKIQPAKLEDSAVYLCASSPQGYEQFFGPGTRLTVL.